This T cell receptor beta chain was captured in a study of identical twins. Study-wide results and caveats: Out-of-frame TCR alpha sharing in monozygotic twins exceeded recombination model predictions.

The authors used template switching to add a universal primer site and gave cDNA unique molecular identifiers. A single record per CDR3 protein comes from TCRdb applying MiXCR to the 5' RACE reads. Among around 680,000 distinct CDR3 sequences listed, over 8.5% were seen once. Details on this clonotype: Its antigen is unknown.

This CDR3 has 13 amino acids. V lost 5 bases and J lost 5; bases outside the gene matches: 5. Germline loops: CDR1 DFQATT, CDR2 SNEGSKA (reference sequence). Another study also made use of these data, one on yellow fever vaccine responses in identical twins. In that study: Twins reportedly appeared to share part of their vaccine T cell response while keeping part individual.

Specimen: PBMCs. The rearrangement links TRBV20-1 to TRBJ2-5; 10 positions agree with TRBD2. The sequence came from a woman aged 18-35 years in good health. CDR3 nucleotide sequence: TGCAGTGCTCACTCTAGCGGGAGTGAGACCCAGTACTTC. It translates to CSAHSSGSETQYF.